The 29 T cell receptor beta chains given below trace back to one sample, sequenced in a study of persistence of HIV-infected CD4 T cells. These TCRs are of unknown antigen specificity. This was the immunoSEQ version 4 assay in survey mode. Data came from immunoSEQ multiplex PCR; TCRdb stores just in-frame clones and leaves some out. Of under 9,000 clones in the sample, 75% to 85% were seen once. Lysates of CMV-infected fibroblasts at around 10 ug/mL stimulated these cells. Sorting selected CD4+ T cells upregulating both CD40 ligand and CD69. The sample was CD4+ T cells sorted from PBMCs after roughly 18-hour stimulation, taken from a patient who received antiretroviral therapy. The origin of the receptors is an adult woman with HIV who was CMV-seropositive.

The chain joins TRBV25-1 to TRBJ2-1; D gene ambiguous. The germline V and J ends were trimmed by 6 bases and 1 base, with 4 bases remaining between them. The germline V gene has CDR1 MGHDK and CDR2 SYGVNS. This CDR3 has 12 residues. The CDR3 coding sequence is TGTGCCAGCAGGGGTTCCTACAATGAGCAGTTCTTC. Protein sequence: CASRGSYNEQFF.

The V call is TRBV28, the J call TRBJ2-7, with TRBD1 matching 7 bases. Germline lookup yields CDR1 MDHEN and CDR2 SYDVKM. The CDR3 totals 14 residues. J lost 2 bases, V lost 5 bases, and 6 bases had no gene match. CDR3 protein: CASSPPGQTYEQYF. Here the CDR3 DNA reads TGTGCCAGCAGTCCGCCGGGACAGACCTACGAGCAGTACTTC.

CDR3 nucleotides: TGCAGTGCTAGAGATTTCTCTGAAGCTTTCTTT. It is translated as CSARDFSEAFF. The chain joins TRBV20-1 to TRBJ1-1; D is unresolved. The CDR3 extends over 11 amino acids. V gave up 0 bases and J gave up 6 bases, with 5 bases separating them. CDR1 is DFQATT, CDR2 SNEGSKA, per germline (reference sequence).

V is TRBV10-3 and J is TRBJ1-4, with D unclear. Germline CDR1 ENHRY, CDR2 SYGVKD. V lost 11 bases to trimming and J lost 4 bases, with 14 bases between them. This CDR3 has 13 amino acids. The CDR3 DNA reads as TGTGCCGTTAAAAGTGGTGGTAATGAAAAACTGTTTTTT. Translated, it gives CAVKSGGNEKLFF.

In DNA form, the CDR3 reads TGTGCCAGTAGTCCACCCCCCGGACTCCCGGAGGATGAGCAGTTCTTC. It is translated as CASSPPPGLPEDEQFF. V is TRBV19 and J is TRBJ2-1, with D perhaps TRBD2 (5 bases). CDR1 and CDR2 (germline): LNHDA, SQIVND (reference sequence). CDR3 size: 16 residues. Between the trimmed V and J ends, which lost 5 bases and 8 bases, there was a span of 22 bases. Full variable domain (outside the CDR3, taken from reference TRBV19 and TRBJ2-1): DGGITQSPKYLFRKEGQNVTLSCEQNLNHDAMYWYRQDPGQGLRLIYYSQIVNDFQKGDIAEGYSVSREKKESFPLTVTSAQKNPTAFYLCASSPPPGLPEDEQFFGPGTRLTVL.

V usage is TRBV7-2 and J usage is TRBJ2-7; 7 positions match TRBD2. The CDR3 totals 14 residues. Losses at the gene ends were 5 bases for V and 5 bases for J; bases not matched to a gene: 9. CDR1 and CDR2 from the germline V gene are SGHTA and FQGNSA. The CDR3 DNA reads TGTGCCAGCAGCCCGACTAGCCCCGCGAACGAGCAGTACTTC. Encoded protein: CASSPTSPANEQYF.

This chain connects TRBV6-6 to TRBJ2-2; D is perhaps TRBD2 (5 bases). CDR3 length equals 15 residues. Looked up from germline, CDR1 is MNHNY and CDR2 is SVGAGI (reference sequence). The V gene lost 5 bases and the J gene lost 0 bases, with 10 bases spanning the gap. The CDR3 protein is CASSPGDPNTGELFF. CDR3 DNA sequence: TGTGCCAGCAGTCCCGGGGATCCGAACACCGGGGAGCTGTTTTTT.

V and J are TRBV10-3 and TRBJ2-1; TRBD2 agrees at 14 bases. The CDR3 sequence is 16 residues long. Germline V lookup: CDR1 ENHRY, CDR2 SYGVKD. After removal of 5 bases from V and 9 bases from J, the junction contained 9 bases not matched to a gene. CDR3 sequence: CAISTGLAGGNGEQFF. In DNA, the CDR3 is TGTGCCATCAGTACTGGACTAGCGGGGGGAAACGGTGAGCAGTTCTTC.

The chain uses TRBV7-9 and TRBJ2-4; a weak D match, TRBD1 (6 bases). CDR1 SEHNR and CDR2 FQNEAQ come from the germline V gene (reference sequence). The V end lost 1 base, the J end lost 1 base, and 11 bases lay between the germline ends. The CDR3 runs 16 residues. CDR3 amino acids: CASSLDGGIAKNIQYF. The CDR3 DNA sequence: TGTGCCAGCAGCTTAGATGGGGGCATCGCCAAAAACATTCAGTACTTC.

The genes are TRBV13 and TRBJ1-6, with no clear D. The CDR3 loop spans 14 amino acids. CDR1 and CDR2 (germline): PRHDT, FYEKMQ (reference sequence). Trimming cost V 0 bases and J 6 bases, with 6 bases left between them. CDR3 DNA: TGTGCCAGCAGCTTAGGACGGATTAATTCACCCCTCCACTTT. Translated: CASSLGRINSPLHF. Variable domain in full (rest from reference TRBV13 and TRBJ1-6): AAGVIQSPRHLIKEKRETATLKCYPIPRHDTVYWYQQGPGQDPQFLISFYEKMQSDKGSIPDRFSAQQFSDYHSELNMSSLELGDSALYFCASSLGRINSPLHFGNGTRLTVT.

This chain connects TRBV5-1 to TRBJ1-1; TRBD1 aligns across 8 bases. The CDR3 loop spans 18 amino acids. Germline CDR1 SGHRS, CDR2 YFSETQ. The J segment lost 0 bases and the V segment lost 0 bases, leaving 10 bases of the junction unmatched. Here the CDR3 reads CASSLAGRGRGMNTEAFF. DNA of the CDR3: TGCGCCAGCAGCTTGGCGGGCAGGGGGCGCGGAATGAACACTGAAGCTTTCTTT.

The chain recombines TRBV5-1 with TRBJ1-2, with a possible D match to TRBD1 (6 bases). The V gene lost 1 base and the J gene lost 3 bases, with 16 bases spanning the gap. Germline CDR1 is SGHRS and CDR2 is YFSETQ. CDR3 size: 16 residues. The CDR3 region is CASSLRMGAWDYGYTF. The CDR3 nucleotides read TGCGCCAGCAGCTTGAGGATGGGGGCTTGGGACTATGGCTACACCTTC. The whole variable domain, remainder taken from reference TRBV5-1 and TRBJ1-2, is KAGVTQTPRYLIKTRGQQVTLSCSPISGHRSVSWYQQTPGQGLQFLFEYFSETQRNKGNFPGRFSGRQFSNSRSEMNVSTLELGDSALYLCASSLRMGAWDYGYTFGSGTRLTVV.

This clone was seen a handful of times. The CDR3 sequence: CASSSTGSQPQHF. As DNA, the CDR3 is TGCGCCAGCAGCTCTACAGGATCTCAGCCCCAGCATTTT. The chain has TRBV5-1 and TRBJ1-5; the D gene is possibly TRBD1 (5 bases). The CDR3 has 13 residues. Germline CDR1 is SGHRS and CDR2 is YFSETQ. V gave up 3 bases and J gave up 6 bases, with 10 bases separating them.

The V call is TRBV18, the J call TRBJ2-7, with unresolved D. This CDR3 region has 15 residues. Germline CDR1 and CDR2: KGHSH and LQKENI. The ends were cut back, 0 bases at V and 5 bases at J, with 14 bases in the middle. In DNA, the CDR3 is TGTGCCAGCTCACCACCGATGAACAGCCAACACGAGCAGTACTTC. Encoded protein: CASSPPMNSQHEQYF.

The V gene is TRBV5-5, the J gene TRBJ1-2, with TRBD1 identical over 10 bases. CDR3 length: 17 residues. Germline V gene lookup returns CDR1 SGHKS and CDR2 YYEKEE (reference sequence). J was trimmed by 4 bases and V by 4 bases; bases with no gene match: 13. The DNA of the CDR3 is TGTGCCAGCAGCCCGGGACAGGGGATCCCCCGGGGCTATGGCTACACCTTC. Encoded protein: CASSPGQGIPRGYGYTF.

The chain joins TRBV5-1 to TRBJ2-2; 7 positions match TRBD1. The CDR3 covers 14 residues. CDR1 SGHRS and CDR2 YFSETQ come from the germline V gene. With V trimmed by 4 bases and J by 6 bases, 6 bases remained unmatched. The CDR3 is CASSRGTAAGELFF. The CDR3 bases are TGCGCCAGCAGCCGAGGGACAGCGGCCGGGGAGCTGTTTTTT. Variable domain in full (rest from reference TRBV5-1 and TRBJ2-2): KAGVTQTPRYLIKTRGQQVTLSCSPISGHRSVSWYQQTPGQGLQFLFEYFSETQRNKGNFPGRFSGRQFSNSRSEMNVSTLELGDSALYLCASSRGTAAGELFFGEGSRLTVL.

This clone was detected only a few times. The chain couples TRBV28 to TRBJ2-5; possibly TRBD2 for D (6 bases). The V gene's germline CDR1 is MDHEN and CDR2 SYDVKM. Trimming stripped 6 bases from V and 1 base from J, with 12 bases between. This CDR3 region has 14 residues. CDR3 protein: CASSPGGAQETQYF. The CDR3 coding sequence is TGTGCCAGCAGCCCCGGAGGGGCCCAAGAGACCCAGTACTTC. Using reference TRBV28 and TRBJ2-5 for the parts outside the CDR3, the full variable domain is DVKVTQSSRYLVKRTGEKVFLECVQDMDHENMFWYRQDPGLGLRLIYFSYDVKMKEKGDIPEGYSVSREKKERFSLILESASTNQTSMYLCASSPGGAQETQYFGPGTRLLVL.

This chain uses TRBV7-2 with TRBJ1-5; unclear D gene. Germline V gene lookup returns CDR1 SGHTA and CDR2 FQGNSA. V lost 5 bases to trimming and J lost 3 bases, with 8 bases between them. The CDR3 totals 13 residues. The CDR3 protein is CASSEEVNQPQHF. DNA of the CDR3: TGTGCCAGCAGCGAAGAAGTCAATCAGCCCCAGCATTTT.

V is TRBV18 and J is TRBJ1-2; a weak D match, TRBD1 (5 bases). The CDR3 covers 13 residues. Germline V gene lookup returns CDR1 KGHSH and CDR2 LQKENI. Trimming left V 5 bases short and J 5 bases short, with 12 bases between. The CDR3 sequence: CASSDGAGYGYTF. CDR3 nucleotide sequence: TGTGCCAGCTCAGACGGGGCAGGTTATGGCTACACCTTC.

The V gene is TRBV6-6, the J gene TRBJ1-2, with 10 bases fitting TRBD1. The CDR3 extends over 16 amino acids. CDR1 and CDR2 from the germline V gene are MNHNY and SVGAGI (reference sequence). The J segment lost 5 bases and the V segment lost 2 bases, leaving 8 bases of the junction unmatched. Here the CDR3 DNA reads TGTGCCAGCAGTTACACGAGACAGGGGGCAATTTATGGCTACACCTTC. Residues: CASSYTRQGAIYGYTF.

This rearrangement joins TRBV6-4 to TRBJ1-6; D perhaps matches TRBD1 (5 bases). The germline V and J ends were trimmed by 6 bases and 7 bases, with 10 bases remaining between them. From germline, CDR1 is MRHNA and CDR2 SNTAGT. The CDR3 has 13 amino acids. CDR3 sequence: CASRETGNSPLHF. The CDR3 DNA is TGTGCCAGCAGGGAAACAGGAAATTCACCCCTCCACTTT.

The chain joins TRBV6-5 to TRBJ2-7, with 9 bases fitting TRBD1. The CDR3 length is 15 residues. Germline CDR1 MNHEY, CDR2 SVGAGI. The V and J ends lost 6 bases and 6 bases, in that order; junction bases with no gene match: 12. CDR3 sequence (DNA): TGTGCCAGCAGGAACCGGGACAGGGAAGGGGGCGAGCAGTACTTC. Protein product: CASRNRDREGGEQYF.

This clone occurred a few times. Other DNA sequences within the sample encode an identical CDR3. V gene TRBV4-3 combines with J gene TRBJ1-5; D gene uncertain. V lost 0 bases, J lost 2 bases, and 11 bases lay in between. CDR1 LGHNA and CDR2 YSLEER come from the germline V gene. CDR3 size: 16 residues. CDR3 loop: CASSQDLRGGNQPQHF. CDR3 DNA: TGCGCCAGCAGCCAAGATTTGCGGGGAGGCAATCAGCCCCAGCATTTT.

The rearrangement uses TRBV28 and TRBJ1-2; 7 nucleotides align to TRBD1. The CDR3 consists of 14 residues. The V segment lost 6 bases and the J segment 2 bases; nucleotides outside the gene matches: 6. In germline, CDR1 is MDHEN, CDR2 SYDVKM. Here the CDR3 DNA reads TGTGCCAGCAGGCGCGGACAGGACAACTATGGCTACACCTTC. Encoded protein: CASRRGQDNYGYTF.

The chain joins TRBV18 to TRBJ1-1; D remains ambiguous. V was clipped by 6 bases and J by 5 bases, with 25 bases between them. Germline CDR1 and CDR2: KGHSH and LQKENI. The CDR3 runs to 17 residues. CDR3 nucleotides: TGTGCCAGCTCCCCATTAATTTTGACTCCGGGTGGGACTGAAGCTTTCTTT. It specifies CASSPLILTPGGTEAFF.

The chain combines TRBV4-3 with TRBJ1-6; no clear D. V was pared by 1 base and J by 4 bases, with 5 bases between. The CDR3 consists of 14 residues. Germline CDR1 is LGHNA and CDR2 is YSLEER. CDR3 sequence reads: CASSQAGYNSPLHF. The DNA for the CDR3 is TGCGCCAGCAGCCAAGCAGGTTATAATTCACCCCTCCACTTT.

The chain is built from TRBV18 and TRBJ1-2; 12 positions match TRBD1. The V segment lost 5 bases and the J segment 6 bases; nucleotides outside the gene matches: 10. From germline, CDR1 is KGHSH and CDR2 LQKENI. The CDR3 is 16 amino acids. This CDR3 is CASSGEPGQGANGYTF. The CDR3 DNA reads TGTGCCAGCTCAGGGGAACCGGGACAGGGGGCGAATGGCTACACCTTC. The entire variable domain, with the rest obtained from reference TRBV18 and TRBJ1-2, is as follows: NAGVMQNPRHLVRRRGQEARLRCSPMKGHSHVYWYRQLPEEGLKFMVYLQKENIIDESGMPKERFSAEFPKEGPSILRIQQVVRGDSAAYFCASSGEPGQGANGYTFGSGTRLTVV.

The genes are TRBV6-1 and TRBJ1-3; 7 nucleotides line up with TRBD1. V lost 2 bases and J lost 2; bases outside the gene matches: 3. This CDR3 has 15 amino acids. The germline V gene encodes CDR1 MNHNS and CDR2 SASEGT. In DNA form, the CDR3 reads TGTGCCAGCAGTGAACAAGGACAGGCTGGAAACACCATATATTTT. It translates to CASSEQGQAGNTIYF.

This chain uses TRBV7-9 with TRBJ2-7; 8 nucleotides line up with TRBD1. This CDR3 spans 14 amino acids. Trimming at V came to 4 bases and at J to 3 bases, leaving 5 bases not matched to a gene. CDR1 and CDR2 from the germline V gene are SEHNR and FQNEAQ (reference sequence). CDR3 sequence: CASSSGQGNYEQYF. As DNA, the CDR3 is TGTGCCAGCAGCTCAGGACAGGGAAACTACGAGCAGTACTTC.